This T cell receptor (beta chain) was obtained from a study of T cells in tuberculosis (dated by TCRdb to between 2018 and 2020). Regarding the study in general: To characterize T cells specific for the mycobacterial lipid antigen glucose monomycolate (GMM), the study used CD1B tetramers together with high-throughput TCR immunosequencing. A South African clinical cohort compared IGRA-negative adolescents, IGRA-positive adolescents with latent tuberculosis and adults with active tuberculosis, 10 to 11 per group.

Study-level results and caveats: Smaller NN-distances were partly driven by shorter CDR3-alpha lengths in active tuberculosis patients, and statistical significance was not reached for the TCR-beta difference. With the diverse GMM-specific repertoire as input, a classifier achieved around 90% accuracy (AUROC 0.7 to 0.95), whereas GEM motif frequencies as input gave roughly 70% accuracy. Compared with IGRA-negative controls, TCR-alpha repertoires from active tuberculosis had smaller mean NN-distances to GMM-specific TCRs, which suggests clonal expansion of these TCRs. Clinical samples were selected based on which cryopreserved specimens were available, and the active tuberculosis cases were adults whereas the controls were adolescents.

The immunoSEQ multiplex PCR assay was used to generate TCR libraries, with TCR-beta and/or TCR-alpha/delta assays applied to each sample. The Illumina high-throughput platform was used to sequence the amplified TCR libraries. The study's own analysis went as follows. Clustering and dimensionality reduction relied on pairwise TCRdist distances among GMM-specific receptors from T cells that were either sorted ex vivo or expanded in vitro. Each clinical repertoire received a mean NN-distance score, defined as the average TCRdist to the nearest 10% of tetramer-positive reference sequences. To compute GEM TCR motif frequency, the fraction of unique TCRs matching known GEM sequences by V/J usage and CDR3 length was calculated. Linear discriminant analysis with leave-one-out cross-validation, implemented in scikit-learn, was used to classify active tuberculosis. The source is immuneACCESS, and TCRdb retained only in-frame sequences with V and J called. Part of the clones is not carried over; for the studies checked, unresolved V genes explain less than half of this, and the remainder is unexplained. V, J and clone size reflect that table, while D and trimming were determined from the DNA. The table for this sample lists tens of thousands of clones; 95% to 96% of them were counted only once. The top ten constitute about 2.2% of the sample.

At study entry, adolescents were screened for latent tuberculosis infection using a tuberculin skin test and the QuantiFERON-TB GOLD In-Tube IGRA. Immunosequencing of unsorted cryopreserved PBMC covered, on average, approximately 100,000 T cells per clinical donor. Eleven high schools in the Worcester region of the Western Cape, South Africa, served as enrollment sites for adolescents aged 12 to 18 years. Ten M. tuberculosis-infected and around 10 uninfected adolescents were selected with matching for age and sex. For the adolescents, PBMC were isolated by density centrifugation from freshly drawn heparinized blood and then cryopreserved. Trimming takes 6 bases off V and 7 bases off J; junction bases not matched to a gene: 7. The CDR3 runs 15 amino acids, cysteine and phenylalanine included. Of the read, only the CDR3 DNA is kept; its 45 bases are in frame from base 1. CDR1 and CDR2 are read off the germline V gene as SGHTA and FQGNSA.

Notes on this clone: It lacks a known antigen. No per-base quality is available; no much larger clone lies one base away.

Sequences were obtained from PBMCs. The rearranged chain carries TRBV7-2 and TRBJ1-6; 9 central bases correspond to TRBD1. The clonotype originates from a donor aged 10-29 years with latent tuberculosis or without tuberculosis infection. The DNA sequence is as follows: TGTGCCAGCAGACCCCCGACAGGGGGAAATTCACCCCTCCACTTT. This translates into CASRPPTGGNSPLHF. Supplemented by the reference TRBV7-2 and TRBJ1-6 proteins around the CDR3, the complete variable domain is GAGVSQSPSNKVTEKGKDVELRCDPISGHTALYWYRQSLGQGLEFLIYFQGNSAPDKSGLPSDRFSAERTGGSVSTLTIQRTQQEDSAVYLCASRPPTGGNSPLHFGNGTRLTVT.